One sample yielded the 22 T cell receptor beta chains listed below, sequenced in a study of blood T cell repertoires in COVID-19. Sequencing was performed with immunoSEQ multiplex PCR; in TCRdb, only in-frame clones are kept and a portion is missing. The table has a few hundred thousand clones, about 86% seen once. Material: peripheral blood. The source is a woman between 50 and 59 years old with acute or convalescent COVID-19.

V and J are TRBV7-3 and TRBJ2-2, with D maybe TRBD2 (6 bases). The CDR3 is 15 amino acids. Trimming removed 2 bases at V and 2 bases at J, with 9 bases between. The germline V gene encodes CDR1 SGHTA and CDR2 FQGTGA. The CDR3 coding sequence is TGTGCCAGCAGCTTACCGGGGGTAAACACCGGGGAGCTGTTTTTT. The encoded protein is CASSLPGVNTGELFF. Full variable domain (rest looked up from reference TRBV7-3 and TRBJ2-2): GAGVSQTPSNKVTEKGKYVELRCDPISGHTALYWYRQSLGQGPEFLIYFQGTGAADDSGLPNDRFFAVRPEGSVSTLKIQRTERGDSAVYLCASSLPGVNTGELFFGEGSRLTVL.

The rearrangement uses TRBV3-1 (or the pseudogene TRBV3-2) and TRBJ2-1; D gene uncertain. V gave up 4 bases and J gave up 8 bases, with 18 bases separating them. CDR3 length equals 15 residues. CDR1 is LGHDT and CDR2 is YNNKEL in the germline V gene (reference sequence). CDR3 loop: CASSPRGPLKDEQFF. In DNA, the CDR3 is TGTGCCAGCAGCCCCCGTGGGCCCCTAAAGGATGAGCAGTTCTTC.

The CDR3 nucleotides read TGTGCCAGCAGCGGGGGGGCCAGCACAGATACGCAGTATTTT. It is translated as CASSGGASTDTQYF. This chain connects TRBV6-2 or TRBV6-3 to TRBJ2-3; 8 bases are shared with TRBD2. This CDR3 comprises 14 residues. The junction had 2 bases not matched to a gene; V was cut back by 6 bases and J by 0 bases. Germline CDR1 reads MNHEY; CDR2 reads SVGEGT.

This clone was counted a few times. This chain links TRBV6-2 or TRBV6-3 with TRBJ1-2; no clear D gene. The CDR3 covers 16 residues. V gave up 6 bases and J gave up 2 bases, with 19 bases separating them. Germline CDR1 reads MNHEY; CDR2 reads SVGEGT. For the CDR3, the DNA is TGTGCCAGCAGCGACCGCCCGGGGAAGTTCAACTATGGCTACACCTTC. This sequence encodes CASSDRPGKFNYGYTF.

V usage is TRBV25-1 and J usage is TRBJ2-3, with 7 nucleotides matching TRBD1. This CDR3 spans 15 amino acids. The ends lost 6 bases at V and 2 bases at J; junction bases unmatched: 8. Germline V CDR1 and CDR2: MGHDK, SYGVNS. The CDR3 DNA follows: TGTGCCAGCAGCTCATCGGGACAGAACACAGATACGCAGTATTTT. Protein: CASSSSGQNTDTQYF.

In regard to this clone: Other DNA sequences in this sample translate to the same CDR3. V is TRBV7-9 and J is TRBJ2-1; TRBD2 matches 9 bases. Per the germline V gene, CDR1 is SEHNR and CDR2 is FQNEAQ (reference sequence). J gave up 0 bases and V 5 bases, and 2 bases lay outside the gene matches. The CDR3 is made up of 15 amino acids. The CDR3 sequence is CASSPAGGSYNEQFF. In DNA, the CDR3 is TGTGCCAGCAGCCCAGCGGGAGGCTCCTACAATGAGCAGTTCTTC.

The rearrangement joins TRBV9 to TRBJ2-3; 10 positions match TRBD2. This CDR3 is built from 15 residues. The V segment lost 2 bases and the J segment 6 bases; nucleotides outside the gene matches: 6. Germline CDR1 is SGDLS and CDR2 is YYNGEE. The CDR3 here is CASSVEAGGADTQYF. CDR3 sequence (DNA): TGTGCCAGCAGCGTGGAAGCGGGAGGGGCCGATACGCAGTATTTT.

V gene TRBV19 combines with J gene TRBJ1-6; 9 bases are shared with TRBD1. Germline assignment: CDR1 LNHDA and CDR2 SQIVND (reference sequence). The CDR3 runs 17 residues. Trimming took 6 bases from V and 5 from J; bases not matched to a gene: 11. CDR3 DNA: TGTGCCAGTAGGCCCCTAGACAGGGGGAGAGATAATTCACCCCTCCACTTT. Its protein is CASRPLDRGRDNSPLHF.

Only one count was recorded for this clone. This chain links TRBV28 with TRBJ2-1, with 9 bases lining up with TRBD2. V dropped 10 bases and J dropped 14; count of bases not matched to a gene: 12. CDR3 length: 12 amino acids. Germline CDR1 MDHEN, CDR2 SYDVKM. The CDR3 loop reads CATTRAGGQEFF. The CDR3, as DNA: TGTGCCACCACGAGGGCGGGGGGGCAGGAGTTCTTC. Complete variable domain (other parts from reference TRBV28 and TRBJ2-1): DVKVTQSSRYLVKRTGEKVFLECVQDMDHENMFWYRQDPGLGLRLIYFSYDVKMKEKGDIPEGYSVSREKKERFSLILESASTNQTSMYLCATTRAGGQEFFGPGTRLTVL.

This clone was detected once. This rearrangement joins TRBV21-1 to TRBJ2-3; TRBD1 is the table's D call and was not checked against the DNA. TRBV21-1 is a pseudogene segment. The CDR3 extends over 18 amino acids. CDR3 protein: CASSKDWGEGGDTDTQYF. Written as DNA, the CDR3 is TGTGCCAGCAGCAAAGATTGGGGGGAAGGGGGCGACACAGATACGCAGTATTTT.

The rearrangement joins TRBV10-3 to TRBJ2-7; 7 bases align to TRBD1. The CDR3 spans 13 residues. Per germline, CDR1 ENHRY and CDR2 SYGVKD. The V segment lost 2 bases and the J segment 6 bases; nucleotides outside the gene matches: 4. DNA of the CDR3: TGTGCCATCAGTGAGACAGGGGCGAGCGAGCAGTACTTC. Protein: CAISETGASEQYF.

The chain couples TRBV12-5 to TRBJ2-3; unclear D gene. Germline CDR1 and CDR2: LGHNT and FRNRAP. The CDR3 is made up of 11 amino acids. V lost 7 bases to trimming and J lost 2 bases, with 4 bases between them. The CDR3 DNA sequence: TGTGCTAGTGTTAACACAGATACGCAGTATTTT. It specifies CASVNTDTQYF.

The rearrangement joins TRBV30 to TRBJ1-2, with 10 bases lining up with TRBD1. The V and J ends lost 3 bases and 8 bases, in that order; junction bases with no gene match: 6. Germline loops: CDR1 GTSNPN, CDR2 SVGIG (reference sequence). The CDR3 contains 13 residues. The CDR3 sequence: CAWSRTGGSGYTF. The CDR3 nucleotides are TGTGCCTGGAGCAGGACAGGGGGTAGCGGCTACACCTTC.

This chain connects TRBV11-2 to TRBJ2-3; the match to TRBD2 covers 8 bases. V dropped 9 bases and J dropped 6; count of bases not matched to a gene: 17. The CDR3 length is 16 residues. Germline-derived CDR1 and CDR2 are SGHAT and FQNNGV. The CDR3 reads CASPSAGERGGDTQYF. The CDR3 DNA sequence: TGTGCCAGTCCCTCAGCGGGGGAAAGAGGCGGTGATACGCAGTATTTT.

The chain is built from TRBV27 and TRBJ2-5; 8 bases match TRBD1. CDR1 and CDR2 (germline): MNHEY, SMNVEV (reference sequence). The V segment lost 5 bases and the J segment 2 bases; nucleotides outside the gene matches: 7. The CDR3 is 15 amino acids. The CDR3 is CASSHGTGFQETQYF. The CDR3, as DNA: TGTGCCAGCAGTCACGGGACAGGATTTCAAGAGACCCAGTACTTC.

This chain uses TRBV7-9 with TRBJ1-1, with D possibly TRBD1 on 5 matching bases. The V end was cut by 5 bases, the J end by 1 base, with 11 bases between. Germline CDR1 reads SEHNR; CDR2 reads FQNEAQ (reference sequence). There are 14 residues in the CDR3. The CDR3 nucleotides read TGTGCCAGCAGCCAAGATGACAGGAACACTGAAGCTTTCTTT. Translated, it gives CASSQDDRNTEAFF.

The J gene is TRBJ2-7, the V gene TRBV9; TRBD2 matches at 8 bases. CDR1 is SGDLS and CDR2 is YYNGEE in the germline V gene. CDR3 length: 17 residues. Trimming at V came to 0 bases and at J to 2 bases, leaving 10 bases not matched to a gene. CDR3 DNA: TGTGCCAGCAGCGTAGCGGGAGGGGGTTTACAACCCTACGAGCAGTACTTC. Its translation: CASSVAGGGLQPYEQYF.

In DNA, the CDR3 is TGTGCCAGCAGCTTAGAACGCAGGAACAATGAGCAGTTCTTC. This encodes CASSLERRNNEQFF. The chain carries TRBV7-2 and TRBJ2-1; D is unclear. Germline loops: CDR1 SGHTA, CDR2 FQGNSA. The V end was cut by 1 base, the J end by 5 bases, with 9 bases between. There are 14 residues in the CDR3.

The chain has TRBV15 and TRBJ1-5; D is unresolved. The CDR3 runs to 14 residues. Per germline, CDR1 LNHNV and CDR2 YYDKDF (reference sequence). The germline V and J ends were trimmed by 0 bases and 6 bases, with 9 bases remaining between them. The CDR3 coding sequence is TGTGCCACCAGCAGAGAAGGGAGAGCTCAGCCCCAGCATTTT. Translating it yields CATSREGRAQPQHF.

The CDR3 region has the DNA TGTGCCAGCAGGGAGGGGACGCGGAATTACAATGAGCAGTTCTTC. Translation: CASREGTRNYNEQFF. The chain carries TRBV2 and TRBJ2-1; D may be TRBD2 (6 bases). The CDR3 covers 15 residues. Germline V gene data show CDR1 as SNHLY and CDR2 as FYNNEI. Trimming shortened V by 6 bases and J by 4 bases, and 16 bases separated the two germline ends.

The V and J genes are TRBV18 and TRBJ2-1, with 13 positions matching TRBD2. CDR3 length: 15 amino acids. J lost 8 bases, V lost 3 bases, and 4 bases had no gene match. Germline CDR1 and CDR2: KGHSH and LQKENI. CDR3 residues: CASSPGLAGEDEQFF. The DNA of the CDR3 is TGTGCCAGCTCACCTGGACTAGCGGGAGAGGATGAGCAGTTCTTC.

The chain uses TRBV6-1 and TRBJ1-4; no clear D. Trimming removed 6 bases from V and 8 bases from J, with 10 bases in between. There are 12 residues in the CDR3. Germline loops: CDR1 MNHNS, CDR2 SASEGT. The CDR3 DNA reads as TGTGCCAGCAGGCTGAAACAGGAAAAACTGTTTTTT. Translation: CASRLKQEKLFF.